The present T cell receptor beta chain was sequenced within a study of graft-versus-host responses after intestinal transplantation (dated by TCRdb to the early 2020s). As for the study more broadly: Multivisceral, liver-intestinal, or isolated intestinal transplants were received by the recipients. Every recipient was given anti-thymocyte globulin induction, then maintenance tacrolimus and steroids for about three years. Bulk TCR-beta CDR3 sequencing was used to track graft-versus-host and host-versus-graft alloreactive T cell clones in the graft, circulation and bone marrow after intestinal transplantation. Alloreactive clones were identified by sequencing pre-transplant mixed lymphocyte reaction products and comparing these products with unstimulated pre-transplant donor and recipient T cells. Of the roughly 23 intestinal transplant recipients enrolled in the cohort, one of whom was a retransplant, 3 patients without pretransplant specimens were excluded. Donor T cell macrochimerism was defined as a peak of at least 4% donor T cells among recipient peripheral blood mononuclear cells. Rather than being sequenced by the commercial service, samples from three later patients were sequenced in-house on an Illumina MiSeq and processed with MiXCR. The investigation overall reported the following: GvH clones were detected in recipient bone marrow, and some appeared earlier in ileal mucosa or blood, consistent with an intestinal mucosal origin. In the allografts of patients with donor T cell macrochimerism, GvH to HvG T cell clonal ratios were high. Peak levels of circulating GvH clones were associated with declines in HvG clones early after transplant. The relatively low number and heterogeneity of intestinal transplant patients limited the conclusions.

Taken with the paper, the label for time point translates to: cells obtained before transplantation from donor or recipient. Mixed lymphocyte reactions plated some 200,000 CFSE-labeled pre-transplant responders with some 200,000 irradiated violet-dye-labeled stimulators and were cultured for around six days. Proliferating CD3+CD4+CFSE-low and CD3+CD8+CFSE-low responder cells were FACS-sorted on a BD Influx sorter after the mixed lymphocyte reaction. Note on this clone: Within one base of it there is no much larger clone, and no base qualities were kept.

The method behind the library was the immunoSEQ multiplex PCR assay. In most patients, genomic DNA was isolated using the Qiagen DNeasy Blood and Tissue Kit and sent frozen to Adaptive Biotechnologies for TCR sequencing. For most patients, genomic DNA was subjected to high-throughput TCR-beta CDR3 sequencing by Adaptive Biotechnologies. Per the source publication's procedure: Adaptive's ImmunoSEQ software was the source of the TCR sequencing data for 18 patients, while a few other patients were processed with MiXCR and VDJtools. CD4 versus CD8 sorting errors were corrected by removing sequences found in both subsets at a frequency ratio below 5:1. CDR3 nucleotide sequences shared between donor and recipient were removed because their origin could not be assigned. Alloreactive clones required at least 2-fold expansion over unstimulated cells and minimum CFSE-low frequency of 0.002% (template counts) or 0.001% (read counts). Mappable clones were those detected in sequenced pre-transplant spleen, lymph node, or MLR CFSE-low populations of the donor or recipient. Cumulative frequency of alloreactive clones was calculated as a percentage of all sequences weighted by copy number. Entries here come from immuneACCESS through TCRdb and include only in-frame sequences with V and J called. Some clones fail to appear in such tables; in the studies checked, an unresolved V gene covers under half of the shortfall, and the cause of the remainder is unknown. The V and J calls and clone size were taken over from that table, and D and trimming were inferred from the DNA. For this sample there are tens of thousands of clones; 25% to 35% appear just once. Of the sample, roughly 9.2% is held by the ten largest clones.

The clonotype was recovered from a human patient who received an intestinal transplant. The material was alloreactive CD8+ T cells from a mixed lymphocyte reaction culture, obtained before intestinal transplant. The sample's cell subset or site label, decoded: CFSE-low proliferating T cells sorted from approximately 6-day pre-transplant mixed lymphocyte reaction (GvH or HvG direction).

The DNA sequence follows: TGTGCCAGCGCGGGACTAGCGGGGGGGCTTTCCTACAATGAGCAGTTCTTC. This yields the protein CASAGLAGGLSYNEQFF. The receptor chain draws on TRBV27 and TRBJ2-1, with 16 bases matching TRBD2. The germline V end is reduced by 8 bases and the J end by 1 base; junction bases left unmatched: 5. Looking up the germline V gene (reference sequence) yields CDR1 MNHEY and CDR2 SMNVEV. The CDR3 covers 17 residues, taking in both the cysteine and the phenylalanine. The retained sequence is limited to the CDR3, 51 bases, with the frame set at the first base.